The rows below give T cell receptor beta chains drawn from one sample of a study of a mutant IDH1 vaccine in newly diagnosed glioma. TCRdb's copy holds only in-frame clones and misses some; the assay was immunoSEQ multiplex PCR. The sample carries some 59,000 clones, about 82% recorded once. The source material was PBMCs, sampled from a glioma patient treated with radiotherapy, temozolomide or both. The source is a man younger than 35 with glioma. CDR3s include the opening cysteine and the closing phenylalanine or tryptophan. Fields, in order: D gene, V gene, clone size, J gene, CDR3 DNA, CDR3 protein. The D gene is left open where the match is weak. The size entry is marked missing in some rows and otherwise reads once, few, many or a size class.

TRBD1	TRBV29-1	-	TRBJ1-2	TGCAGCGTTAAGGGACAGGGGGCAGGGGGGTATGGCTACACCTTC	CSVKGQGAGGYGYTF
TRBD2	TRBV5-6	-	TRBJ2-7	TGTGCCAGCAGCCAAACTAGCGGTTCCTACGAGCAGTACTTC	CASSQTSGSYEQYF
-	TRBV6-1	-	TRBJ2-7	TGTGCCAGCGGTGAGGGGACGGTCTACGAGCAGTACTTC	CASGEGTVYEQYF
TRBD1	TRBV6-6	-	TRBJ1-1	TGTGCCAGCAGTCCCCCGGGACAGGGAATTTACACTGAAGCTTTCTTT	CASSPPGQGIYTEAFF
TRBD1	TRBV15	-	TRBJ1-2	TGTGCCACCAGCATGAACAGGGGCCATAACTATGGCTACACCTTC	CATSMNRGHNYGYTF
-	TRBV18	-	TRBJ2-2	TGTGCCAGCACCGATCTAACACCGGGACCTGAGACCGGGGAGCTGTTTTTT	CASTDLTPGPETGELFF
TRBD2	TRBV7-2	-	TRBJ2-7	TGTGCCAGCAGCCCACTAGCGGGCTCCTACGAGCAGTACTTC	CASSPLAGSYEQYF
TRBD1	TRBV4-2	few	TRBJ1-5	TGTGCCAGCAGCCCTGGACAGGGTCGGGGAAGACCCCAGCATTTT	CASSPGQGRGRPQHF
-	TRBV19	-	TRBJ2-7	TGTGCCAGTAGTATTTCGCGGAATGCCTACGAGCAGTACTTC	CASSISRNAYEQYF
-	TRBV6-5	-	TRBJ1-2	TGTGCCAGCAGCCCGGGAGGCGGCTACACCTTC	CASSPGGGYTF